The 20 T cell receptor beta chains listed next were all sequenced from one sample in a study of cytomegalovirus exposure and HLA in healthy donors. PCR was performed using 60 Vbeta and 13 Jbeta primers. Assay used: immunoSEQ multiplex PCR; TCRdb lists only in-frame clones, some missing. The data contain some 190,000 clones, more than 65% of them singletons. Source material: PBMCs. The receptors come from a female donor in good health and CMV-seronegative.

CDR3 loop: CASSQAGAGDNSEQFF. The CDR3 DNA follows: TGCGCCAGCAGCCAAGCGGGAGCGGGAGACAACAGTGAGCAGTTCTTC. The genes are TRBV4-1 and TRBJ2-1; 8 bases match TRBD2. The germline CDR1 and CDR2 sequences are MGHRA and YSYEKL. Germline trimming cut 1 base from V and 9 bases from J; bases unmatched to any gene: 11. CDR3 length: 16 residues.

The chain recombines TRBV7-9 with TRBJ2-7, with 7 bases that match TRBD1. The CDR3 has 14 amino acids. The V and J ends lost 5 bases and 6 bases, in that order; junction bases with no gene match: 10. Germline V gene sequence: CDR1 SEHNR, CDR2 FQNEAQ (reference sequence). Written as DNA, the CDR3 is TGTGCCAGCAGCCAGACCAGGGGGTCGGCCGAGCAGTACTTC. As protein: CASSQTRGSAEQYF.

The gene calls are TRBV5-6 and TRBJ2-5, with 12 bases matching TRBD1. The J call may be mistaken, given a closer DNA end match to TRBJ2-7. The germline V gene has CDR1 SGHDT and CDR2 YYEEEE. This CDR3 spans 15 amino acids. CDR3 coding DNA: TGTGCCAGCAGCCGGGGACAGGGGGCATACTACGAGCAGTACTTC. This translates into CASSRGQGAYYEQYF.

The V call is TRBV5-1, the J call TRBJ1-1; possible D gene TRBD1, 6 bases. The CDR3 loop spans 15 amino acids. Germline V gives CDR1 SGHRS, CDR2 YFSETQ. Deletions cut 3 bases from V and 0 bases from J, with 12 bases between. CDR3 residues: CASSSLGTMNTEAFF. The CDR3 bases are TGCGCCAGCAGCTCGCTCGGGACAATGAACACTGAAGCTTTCTTT. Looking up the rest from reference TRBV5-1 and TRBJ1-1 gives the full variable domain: KAGVTQTPRYLIKTRGQQVTLSCSPISGHRSVSWYQQTPGQGLQFLFEYFSETQRNKGNFPGRFSGRQFSNSRSEMNVSTLELGDSALYLCASSSLGTMNTEAFFGQGTRLTVV.

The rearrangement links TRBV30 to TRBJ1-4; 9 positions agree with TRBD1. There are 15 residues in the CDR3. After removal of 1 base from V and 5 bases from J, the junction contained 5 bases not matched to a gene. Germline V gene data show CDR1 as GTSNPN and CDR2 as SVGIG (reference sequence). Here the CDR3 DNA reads TGTGCCTGGAGTGATACAGGGGGCGCGAATGAAAAACTGTTTTTT. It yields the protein CAWSDTGGANEKLFF.

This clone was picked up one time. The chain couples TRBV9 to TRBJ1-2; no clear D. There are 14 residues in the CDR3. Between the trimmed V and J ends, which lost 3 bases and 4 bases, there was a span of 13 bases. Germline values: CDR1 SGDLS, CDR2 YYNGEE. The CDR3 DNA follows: TGTGCCAGCAGCGCGGGGTGGAGCGCCTATGGCTACACCTTC. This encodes CASSAGWSAYGYTF.

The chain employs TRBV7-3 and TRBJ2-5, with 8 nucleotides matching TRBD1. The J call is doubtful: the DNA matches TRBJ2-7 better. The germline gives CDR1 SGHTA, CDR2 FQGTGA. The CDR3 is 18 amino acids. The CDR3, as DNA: TGTGCCAGCAGCCCCGGACAGGGATTTTCCCCTCCTACGGACGAGCAGTACTTC. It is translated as CASSPGQGFSPPTDEQYF.

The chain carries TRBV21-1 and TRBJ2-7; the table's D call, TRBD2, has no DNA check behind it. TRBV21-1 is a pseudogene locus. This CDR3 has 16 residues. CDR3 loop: CASSKDLWRGTYEQYF. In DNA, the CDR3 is TGTGCCAGCAGCAAAGATTTGTGGAGGGGTACCTACGAGCAGTACTTC.

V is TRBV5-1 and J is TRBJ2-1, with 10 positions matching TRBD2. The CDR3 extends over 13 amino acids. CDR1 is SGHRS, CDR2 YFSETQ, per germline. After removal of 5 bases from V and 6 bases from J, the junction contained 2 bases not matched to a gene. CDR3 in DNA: TGCGCCAGCAGGGAGCGGGGGGGCAATGAGCAGTTCTTC. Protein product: CASRERGGNEQFF.

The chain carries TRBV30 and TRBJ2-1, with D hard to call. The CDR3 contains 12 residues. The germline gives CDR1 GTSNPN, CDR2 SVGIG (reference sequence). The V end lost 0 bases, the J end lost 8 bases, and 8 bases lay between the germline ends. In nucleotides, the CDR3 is TGTGCCTGGAGTGTCTCCTTGTATGAGCAGTTCTTC. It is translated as CAWSVSLYEQFF.

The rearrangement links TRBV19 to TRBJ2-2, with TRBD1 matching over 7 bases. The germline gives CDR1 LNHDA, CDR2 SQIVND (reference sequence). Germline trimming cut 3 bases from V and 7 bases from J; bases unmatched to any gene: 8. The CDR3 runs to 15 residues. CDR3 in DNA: TGTGCCAGTAGTATCCCAGGGGGTACGGTCGGGGAGCTGTTTTTT. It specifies CASSIPGGTVGELFF.

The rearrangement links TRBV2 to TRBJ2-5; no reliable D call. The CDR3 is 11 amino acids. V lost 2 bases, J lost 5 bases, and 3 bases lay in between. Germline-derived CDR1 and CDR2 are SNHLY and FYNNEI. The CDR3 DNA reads TGTGCCAGCAGTGAACTTGAGACCCAGTACTTC. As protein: CASSELETQYF.

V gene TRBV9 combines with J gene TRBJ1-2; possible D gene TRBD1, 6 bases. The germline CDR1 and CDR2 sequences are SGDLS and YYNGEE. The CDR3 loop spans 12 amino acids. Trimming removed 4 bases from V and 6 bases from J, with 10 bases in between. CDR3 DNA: TGTGCCAGCAGCCCCGGACAGCATGGCTACACCTTC. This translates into CASSPGQHGYTF.

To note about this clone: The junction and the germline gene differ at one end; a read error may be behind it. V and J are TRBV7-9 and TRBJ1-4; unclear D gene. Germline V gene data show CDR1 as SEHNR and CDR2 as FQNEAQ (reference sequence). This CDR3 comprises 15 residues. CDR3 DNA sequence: TGTTCCAGCAGCTTAGACCCCACCGCGAGTGAAAAACTGTTTTTT. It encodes CSSSLDPTASEKLFF. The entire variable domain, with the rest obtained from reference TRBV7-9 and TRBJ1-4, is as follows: DTGVSQNPRHKITKRGQNVTFRCDPISEHNRLYWYRQTLGQGPEFLTYFQNEAQLEKSRLLSDRFSAERPKGSFSTLEIQRTEQGDSAMYLCSSSLDPTASEKLFFGSGTQLSVL.

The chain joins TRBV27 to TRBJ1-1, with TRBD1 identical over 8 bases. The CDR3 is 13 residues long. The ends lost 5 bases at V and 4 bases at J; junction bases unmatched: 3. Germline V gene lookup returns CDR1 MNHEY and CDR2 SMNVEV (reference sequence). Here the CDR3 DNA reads TGTGCCAGCAGTCCCAGGGGGCTCACTGAAGCTTTCTTT. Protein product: CASSPRGLTEAFF.

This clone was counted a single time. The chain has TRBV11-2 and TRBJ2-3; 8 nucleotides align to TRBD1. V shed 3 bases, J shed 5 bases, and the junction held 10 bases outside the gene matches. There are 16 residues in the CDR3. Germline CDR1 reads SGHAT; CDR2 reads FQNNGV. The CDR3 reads CASSFVGTGREDTQYF. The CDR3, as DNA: TGTGCCAGCAGCTTCGTCGGGACAGGCCGAGAAGATACGCAGTATTTT.

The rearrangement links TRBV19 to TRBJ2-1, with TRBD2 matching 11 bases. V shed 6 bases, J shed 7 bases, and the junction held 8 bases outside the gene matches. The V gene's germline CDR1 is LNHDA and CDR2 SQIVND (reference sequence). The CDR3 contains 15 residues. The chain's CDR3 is CASRFLSGGANEQFF. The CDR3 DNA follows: TGTGCCAGTAGATTCCTTAGCGGGGGGGCTAATGAGCAGTTCTTC.

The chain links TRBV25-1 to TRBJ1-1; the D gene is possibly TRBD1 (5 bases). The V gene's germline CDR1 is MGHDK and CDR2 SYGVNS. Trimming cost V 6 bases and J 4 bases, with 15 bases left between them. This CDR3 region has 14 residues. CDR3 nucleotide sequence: TGTGCCAGCAGACCGGTTGGGGCAGGCACTGAAGCTTTCTTT. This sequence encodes CASRPVGAGTEAFF.

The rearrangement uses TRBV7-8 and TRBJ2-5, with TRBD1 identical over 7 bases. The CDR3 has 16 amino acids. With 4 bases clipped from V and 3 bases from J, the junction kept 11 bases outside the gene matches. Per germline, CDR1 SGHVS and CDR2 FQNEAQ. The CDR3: CASSSLLRGRKETQYF. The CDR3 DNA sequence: TGTGCCAGCAGCTCATTACTAAGGGGGCGGAAAGAGACCCAGTACTTC.

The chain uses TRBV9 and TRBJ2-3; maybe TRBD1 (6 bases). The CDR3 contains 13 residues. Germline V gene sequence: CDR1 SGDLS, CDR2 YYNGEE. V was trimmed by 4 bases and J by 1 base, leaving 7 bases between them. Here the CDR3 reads CASSPGGTDTQYF. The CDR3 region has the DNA TGTGCCAGCAGCCCAGGGGGCACAGATACGCAGTATTTT.